These T cell receptor beta chains were read from a single sample in a study of T cell repertoires in cytomegalovirus infection. From the reads, TCRdb called clonotypes with MiXCR, one entry per CDR3 protein. This sample has about 230,000 distinct CDR3 sequences, with roughly 20% found just once. The sample was CD8+ T cells from PBMCs. These receptors were taken from a human donor in good health (CMV status not recorded). Some clones in this sample may be carry-over from other donors' samples. Each CDR3 is given with its conserved first and last residue. A D gene is named only where the DNA matches it firmly. Not all rows give a size; the values are once, few, many and, for expanded clones, a class.

.	TRBV28	many	TRBJ2-4	TGTGCCAGCAGTTACAAGGGGAGGCACAAAAACATTCAGTACTTC	CASSYKGRHKNIQYF
TRBD2	TRBV10-3	.	TRBJ2-7	TGTGCCATCAGTCCCGGGACTAGCGGCTACGAGCAGTACTTC	CAISPGTSGYEQYF
TRBD1	TRBV28	.	TRBJ2-5	TGTGCCAGCAGTTTGGCGGCCCAGGGGGCGACCCAGTACTTC	CASSLAAQGATQYF
TRBD1	TRBV4-1	.	TRBJ1-6	TGCGCCAGCAGCCATATACAAGGGACAGCCTATAATTCACCCCTCCACTTT	CASSHIQGTAYNSPLHF
.	TRBV7-4	.	TRBJ2-1	TGTGCCGGCTACGGGGGCTACCCCTACAATGAGCAGTTCTTC	CAGYGGYPYNEQFF
.	TRBV27	.	TRBJ2-2	TGTGCCAGCAGTCCCGGACAGCCCGTGGTAACCGGGGAGCTGTTTTTT	CASSPGQPVVTGELFF
.	TRBV4-1	few	TRBJ2-7	TGCGCCAGCAGCCAGTTGTGGCTCTACGAGCAGTACTTC	CASSQLWLYEQYF
.	TRBV19	.	TRBJ2-1	TGTGCCAGTAGTATCGGTTCCCCCGTGGGTCCTCTTTTCTTC	CASSIGSPVGPLFF
.	TRBV7-8	many	TRBJ2-5	TGTGCCAGCAGCTTAGCCCTTTTTGCAGAGACCCAGTACTTC	CASSLALFAETQYF
.	TRBV2	.	TRBJ2-7	TGTGCCAGCATCCCCGACCCGTCCTACGAGCAGTACTTC	CASIPDPSYEQYF
TRBD1	TRBV28	few	TRBJ2-3	TGTGCCAGCAGTCGAACAGGGGGCAATCTTGCAGATACGCAGTATTTT	CASSRTGGNLADTQYF
TRBD2	TRBV7-2	many	TRBJ2-3	TGTGCCACCAGCGGGGGGGCGGCAGATACGCAGTATTTT	CATSGGAADTQYF
.	TRBV7-2	many	TRBJ1-5	TGTGCCAGCAGCTTAGGACTCCCCTCAGGCAATCAGCCCCAGCATTTT	CASSLGLPSGNQPQHF
.	TRBV19	.	TRBJ1-1	TGTGCCAGTAGTATACTTCGGAACACTGAAGCTTTCTTT	CASSILRNTEAFF
.	TRBV6-1	.	TRBJ2-1	TGTGCCAGTCCTGGGGGGCGCGTTAATGAGCAGTTCTTC	CASPGGRVNEQFF
TRBD2	TRBV3-1	.	TRBJ2-5	TGTGCCAGCAGCCAAGATCTTTTCGGGGAACTAGCGCAAGAGACCCAGTACTTC	CASSQDLFGELAQETQYF
.	TRBV28	few	TRBJ1-1	TGTGCCAGCAGTTCTGCAGGGCCGCCGAACACTGAAGCTTTCTTT	CASSSAGPPNTEAFF
TRBD1	TRBV15	few	TRBJ1-1	TGTGCCACCAGCGAACCGGGACAGCAAAACACTGAAGCTTTCTTT	CATSEPGQQNTEAFF
TRBD1	TRBV29-1	.	TRBJ1-2	TGCAGCGTTGACCCCGGGACAGGCGCCTATGGCTACACCTTC	CSVDPGTGAYGYTF
TRBD1	TRBV27	.	TRBJ1-1	TGTGCCAGCAGTTTAACAGGGGGCGCTTCTGAAGCTTTCTTT	CASSLTGGASEAFF
.	TRBV5-8	.	TRBJ2-7	TGTGCCAGCAGCTTGGTACAGGGCCTCTACGAGCAGTACTTC	CASSLVQGLYEQYF
TRBD2	TRBV20-1	few	TRBJ2-1	TGCAGTGCTAGAGTACTAGCGGGGGCCAATGAGCAGTTCTTC	CSARVLAGANEQFF
TRBD1	TRBV2	.	TRBJ2-5	TGTGCCAGCGTGGACAGGGAAGAGACCCAGTACTTC	CASVDREETQYF
TRBD1	TRBV2	.	TRBJ1-1	TGTGCCAGCAGTGGGACAGGGTACAGTGAAGCTTTCTTT	CASSGTGYSEAFF
.	TRBV7-9	once	TRBJ2-2	TGTGCCAGCACCCAAAGCGGCGCCACCGGGGAGCTGTTTTTT	CASTQSGATGELFF
.	TRBV7-6	many	TRBJ2-5	TGTGCCAGCAGCTCGAGGACAAGAGAGACCCAGTACTTC	CASSSRTRETQYF
.	TRBV20-1	few	TRBJ1-1	TGCAGTGCTAGAGATTTCCGCAGTTCGAACACTGAAGCTTTCTTT	CSARDFRSSNTEAFF
.	TRBV7-8	few	TRBJ2-1	TGTGCCAGCAGCCAAGGACGCGATGAGCAGTTCTTC	CASSQGRDEQFF
TRBD2	TRBV3-1	.	TRBJ2-1	TGTGCCAGCAGCCAAGATGAAATCCCAATCGGGACTAGCGGGGGGGCGAGGTACAATGAGCAGTTCTTC	CASSQDEIPIGTSGGARYNEQFF
.	TRBV28	.	TRBJ1-1	TGTGCCAGCAGCCCAGCTGGTTCTATTGATGGCACTGAAGCTTTCTTT	CASSPAGSIDGTEAFF
.	TRBV28	.	TRBJ1-5	TGTGCCAGCAGCAGGACAGTTCAGCCCCAGCATTTT	CASSRTVQPQHF